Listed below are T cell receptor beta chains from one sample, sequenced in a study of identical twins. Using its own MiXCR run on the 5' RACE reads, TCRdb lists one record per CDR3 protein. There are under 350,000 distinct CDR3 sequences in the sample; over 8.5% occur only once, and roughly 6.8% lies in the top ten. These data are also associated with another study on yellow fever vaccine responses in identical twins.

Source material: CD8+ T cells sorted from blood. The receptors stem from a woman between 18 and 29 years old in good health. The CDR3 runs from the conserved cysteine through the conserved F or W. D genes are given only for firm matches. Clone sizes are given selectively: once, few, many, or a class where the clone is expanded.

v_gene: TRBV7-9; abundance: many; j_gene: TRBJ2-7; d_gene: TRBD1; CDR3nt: TGTGCCAGCAGCTCCGAGACAGGGTTCTCCTACGAGCAGTACTTC; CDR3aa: CASSSETGFSYEQYF
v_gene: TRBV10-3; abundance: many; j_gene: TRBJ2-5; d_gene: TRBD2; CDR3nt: TGTGCCATCAGGTCGGGACTAGCGGGGGAAGAGACCCAGTACTTC; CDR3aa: CAIRSGLAGEETQYF
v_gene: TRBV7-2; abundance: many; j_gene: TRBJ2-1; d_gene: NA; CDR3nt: TGTGCCAGCAGCGCGCCTAGGAAGGGACTTTTCAATGAGCAGTTCTTC; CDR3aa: CASSAPRKGLFNEQFF
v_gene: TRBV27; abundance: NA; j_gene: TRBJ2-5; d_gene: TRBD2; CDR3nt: TGTGCCAGCAGTTTATATGTCGCTAGCGGGGCTGAGACCCAGTACTTC; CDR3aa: CASSLYVASGAETQYF
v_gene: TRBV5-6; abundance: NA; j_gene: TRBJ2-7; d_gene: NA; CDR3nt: TGTGCCAGCTCACCGGGACGGCCGCACGAGCAGTACTTC; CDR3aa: CASSPGRPHEQYF
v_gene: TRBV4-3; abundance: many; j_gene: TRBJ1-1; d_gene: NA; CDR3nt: TGCGCCAGCAGCCAAGATCTGGAACAGCCTGAAGCTTTCTTT; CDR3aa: CASSQDLEQPEAFF
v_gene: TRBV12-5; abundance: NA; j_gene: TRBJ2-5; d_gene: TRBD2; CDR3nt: TGTGCTAGTGGTCAAACCGGGACTAGCGTTACACGCAGAGAGACCCAGTACTTC; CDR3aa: CASGQTGTSVTRRETQYF
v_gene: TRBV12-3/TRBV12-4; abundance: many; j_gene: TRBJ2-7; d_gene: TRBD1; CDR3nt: TGTGCCAGCAGTTTGCCAGGGGGCGAATACGAGCAGTACTTC; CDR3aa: CASSLPGGEYEQYF
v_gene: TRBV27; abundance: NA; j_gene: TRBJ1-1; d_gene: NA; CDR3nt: TGTGCCAGCAGTTTAGGGGGGCGCGGGTTCACTGAAGCTTTCTTT; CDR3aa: CASSLGGRGFTEAFF
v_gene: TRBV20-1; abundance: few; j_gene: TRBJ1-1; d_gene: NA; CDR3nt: TGCAGTGCCAACCCCTACCGCGGGGGGCTCGAAGCTTTCTTT; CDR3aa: CSANPYRGGLEAFF
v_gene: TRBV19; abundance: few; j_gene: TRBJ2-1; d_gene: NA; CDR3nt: TGTGCCAGTAGGGGGGATCGTGGTGGTGAGCAGTTCTTC; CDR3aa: CASRGDRGGEQFF
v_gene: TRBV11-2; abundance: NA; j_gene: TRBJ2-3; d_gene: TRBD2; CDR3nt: TGTGCCAGCAGCTCACCGGGACTAGCGGGAGGGCTTGATTCAGATACGCAGTATTTT; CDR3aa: CASSSPGLAGGLDSDTQYF
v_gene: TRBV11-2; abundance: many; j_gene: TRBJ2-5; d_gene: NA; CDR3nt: TGTGCCAGCAGCTTAGAATTGTTGGCGGTACAAGAGACCCAGTACTTC; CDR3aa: CASSLELLAVQETQYF
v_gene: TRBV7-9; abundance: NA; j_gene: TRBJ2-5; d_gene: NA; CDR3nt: TGTGCCAGCAGCCTCCGGGACTCGCAGACCCAGTACTTC; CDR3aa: CASSLRDSQTQYF
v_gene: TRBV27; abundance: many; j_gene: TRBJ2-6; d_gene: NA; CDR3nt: TGTGCCAGCAGTTCCGGGAATGGGGCCAACGTCCTGACTTTC; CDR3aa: CASSSGNGANVLTF
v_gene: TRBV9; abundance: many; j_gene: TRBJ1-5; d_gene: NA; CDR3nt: TGTGCCAGCAGCCTTGTCAGTGGGGACGAATATAGCAATCAGCCCCAGCATTTT; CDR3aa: CASSLVSGDEYSNQPQHF
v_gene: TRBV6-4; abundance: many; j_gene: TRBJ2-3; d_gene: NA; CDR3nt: TGTGCCAGCAGTGCGGACGGAATCACAGATACGCAGTATTTT; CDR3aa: CASSADGITDTQYF
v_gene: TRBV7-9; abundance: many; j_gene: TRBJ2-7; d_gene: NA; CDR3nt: TGTGCCAGCAGCTTAGTTGCGGGAGAGCAGTACTTC; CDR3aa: CASSLVAGEQYF
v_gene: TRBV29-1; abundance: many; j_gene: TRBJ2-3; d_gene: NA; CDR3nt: TGCAGCGTTGACTCACGGGGCGATACGCAGTATTTT; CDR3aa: CSVDSRGDTQYF
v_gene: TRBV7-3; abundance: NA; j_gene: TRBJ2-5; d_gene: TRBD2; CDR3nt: TGTGCCAGCAGAGGTGGGGGGGAAGAGACCCAGTACTTC; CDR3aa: CASRGGGEETQYF
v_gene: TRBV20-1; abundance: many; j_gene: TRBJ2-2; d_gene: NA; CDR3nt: TGCAGTGCTCGGGCCCCCGACACCGGGGAGCTGTTTTTT; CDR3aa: CSARAPDTGELFF
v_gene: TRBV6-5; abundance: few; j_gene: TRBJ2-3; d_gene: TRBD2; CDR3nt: TGTGCCAGCAGTTACTCAGATAGCGGGAGGGGGGATACGCAGTATTTT; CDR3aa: CASSYSDSGRGDTQYF
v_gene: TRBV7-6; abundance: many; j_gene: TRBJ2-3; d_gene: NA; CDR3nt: TGTGCCAGCAGCCCAGGCAGGGAACCCGGGGCAGATACGCAGTATTTT; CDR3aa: CASSPGREPGADTQYF
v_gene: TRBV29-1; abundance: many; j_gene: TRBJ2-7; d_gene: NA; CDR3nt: NA; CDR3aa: CRDICCCLCSARTDEQYF
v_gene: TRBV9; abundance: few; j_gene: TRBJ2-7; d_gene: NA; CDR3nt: TGTGCCAGCAGCGTCGGAGGGGATTCGGCCTACGAGCAGTACTTC; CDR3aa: CASSVGGDSAYEQYF
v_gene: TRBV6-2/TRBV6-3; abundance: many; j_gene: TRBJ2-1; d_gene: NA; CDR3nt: TGTGCCAGCAGTTACAGTGAGTACAATGAGCAGTTCTTC; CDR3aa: CASSYSEYNEQFF
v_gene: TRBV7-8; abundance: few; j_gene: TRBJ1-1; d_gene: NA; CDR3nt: TGTGCCAGCAGCGACCTTGGATTCATGAACACTGAAGCTTTCTTT; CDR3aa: CASSDLGFMNTEAFF
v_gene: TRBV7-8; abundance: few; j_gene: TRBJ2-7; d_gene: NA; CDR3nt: TGTGCCAGCAGCTTCGGCCCGGGCAGCTCCTACGAGCAGTACTTC; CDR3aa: CASSFGPGSSYEQYF
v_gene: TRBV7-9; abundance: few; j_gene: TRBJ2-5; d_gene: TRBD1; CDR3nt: TGTGCCAGCATCTCCACGGACAGGGGGCTAGAGACCCAGTACTTC; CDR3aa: CASISTDRGLETQYF
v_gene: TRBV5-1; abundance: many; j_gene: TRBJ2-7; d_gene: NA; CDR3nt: TGCGCCAGCAGCTTATCTTCACGAGGACAGTCTCGTGAGCAGTACTTC; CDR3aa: CASSLSSRGQSREQYF
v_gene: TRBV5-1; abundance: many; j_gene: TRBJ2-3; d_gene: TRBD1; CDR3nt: TGCGCCAGCAGCCCCCCTCGAGGTCCTAGGGACAGCCGTTTCAGTACGCAGTATTTT; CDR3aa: CASSPPRGPRDSRFSTQYF
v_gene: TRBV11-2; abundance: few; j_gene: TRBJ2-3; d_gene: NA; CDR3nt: TGTGCCAGCAGCTTGGGGGGAGGAACTCACACAGATACGCAGTATTTT; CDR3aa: CASSLGGGTHTDTQYF
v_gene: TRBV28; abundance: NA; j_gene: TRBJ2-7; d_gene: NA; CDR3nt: TGTGCCAGCAGCCACCCCCGTTACGAGCAGTACTTC; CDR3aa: CASSHPRYEQYF
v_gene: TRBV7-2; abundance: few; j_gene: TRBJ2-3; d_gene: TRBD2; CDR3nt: TGTGCCAGCAGCTCTGTAGCGGGAGTGAGCACAGATACGCAGTATTTT; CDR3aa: CASSSVAGVSTDTQYF
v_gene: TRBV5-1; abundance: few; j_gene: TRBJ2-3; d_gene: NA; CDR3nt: TGCGCCAGCAGCGGAACCACAGATACGCAGTATTTT; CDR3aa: CASSGTTDTQYF
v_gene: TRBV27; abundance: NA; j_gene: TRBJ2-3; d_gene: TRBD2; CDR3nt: TGTGCCAGCAGTTCCAGCGGGGGTAGGGCAGATACGCAGTATTTT; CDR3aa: CASSSSGGRADTQYF
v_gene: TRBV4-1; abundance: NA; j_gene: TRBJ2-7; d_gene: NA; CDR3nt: TGCGCCAGCAGCCAAGAGTCGGAGGTGACCTACGAGCAGTACTTC; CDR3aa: CASSQESEVTYEQYF
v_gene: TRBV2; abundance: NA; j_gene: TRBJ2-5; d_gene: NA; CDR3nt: TGTGCCAGCCGACAGGTCCAAGAGACCCAGTACTTC; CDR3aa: CASRQVQETQYF
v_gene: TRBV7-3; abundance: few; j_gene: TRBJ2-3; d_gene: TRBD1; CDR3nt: TGTGCCAGCAGCATCACAGGGGGTTGGACAGATACGCAGTATTTT; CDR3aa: CASSITGGWTDTQYF
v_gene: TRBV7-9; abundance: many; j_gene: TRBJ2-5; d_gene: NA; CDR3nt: TGTGCCAGCAGCTTACAGAACCAAGAGACCCAGTACTTC; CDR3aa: CASSLQNQETQYF